Listed here are 28 T cell receptor beta chains from one sample, sequenced in a study of post-analysis software for immune sequencing data. Findings and caveats of the study: Several TRBV segments (TRBV5-6, TRBV5-1 and TRBV20-1 among them) occurred more frequently in patients than in controls.

What these receptors recognize is not known. Unique molecular identifiers tagged the TCR beta cDNA libraries. TCRdb re-analysed the PCR reads in MiXCR, keeping a single row per CDR3 protein. The table lists 750,000 to 900,000 distinct CDR3 sequences, roughly 46% of them singletons. The source material was blood. The receptor source for this set is a girl aged 5-17 years with multiple sclerosis.

The chain combines TRBV5-1 with TRBJ1-2; 7 bases match TRBD1. V shed 3 bases and J 1 base; nucleotides not matched to a gene: 12. The V gene's germline CDR1 is SGHRS and CDR2 YFSETQ. The CDR3 totals 17 residues. DNA of the CDR3: TGCGCCAGCAGCTCAAAATGGACAGGACGGGTTAACTATGGCTACACCTTC. It specifies CASSSKWTGRVNYGYTF.

The gene calls are TRBV5-1 and TRBJ2-5; 9 nucleotides align to TRBD1. Trimming took 4 bases from V and 2 from J; bases not matched to a gene: 9. The CDR3 covers 16 residues. Germline V gene data show CDR1 as SGHRS and CDR2 as YFSETQ. CDR3 sequence (DNA): TGCGCCAGCAGCCGATACAGGGGGCGAGGGCAAGAGACCCAGTACTTC. As protein: CASSRYRGRGQETQYF.

The chain joins TRBV27 to TRBJ2-3; TRBD2 might be the D (5 bases). The germline V and J ends were trimmed by 1 base and 8 bases, with 22 bases remaining between them. CDR1 is MNHEY and CDR2 is SMNVEV in the germline V gene (reference sequence). The CDR3 has 17 residues. CDR3 region: CASSLFQTSGNRVTQYF. The DNA for the CDR3 is TGTGCCAGCAGTTTATTTCAGACCAGCGGAAACCGGGTTACGCAGTATTTT.

As concerns this clonotype: The junction departs from germline at one end; a sequencing error may be responsible. The chain recombines TRBV7-6 with TRBJ1-2; the D is unclear. Looked up from germline, CDR1 is SGHVS and CDR2 is FNYEAQ. The CDR3 contains 19 residues. The CDR3 sequence: CASSLVALADLPDPYGHTF. For the CDR3, the DNA is TGTGCCAGCAGCTTAGTAGCCTTGGCAGACCTACCTGATCCCTATGGCCACACCTTC.

This clonotype has a handful of counts. The chain has TRBV12-3 or TRBV12-4 and TRBJ2-7, with 7 bases aligning to TRBD2. This CDR3 contains 14 residues. Losses at the gene ends were 6 bases for V and 6 bases for J; bases not matched to a gene: 11. CDR3 residues: CASSLSGIVGEQYF. CDR3 nucleotides: TGTGCCAGCAGCCTAAGCGGGATCGTGGGCGAGCAGTACTTC.

The chain combines TRBV9 with TRBJ2-1, with D uncertain. Trimming cost V 0 bases and J 0 bases, with 10 bases left between them. Germline V lookup: CDR1 SGDLS, CDR2 YYNGEE. The CDR3 has 16 amino acids. CDR3 loop: CASSVVAGSSYNEQFF. In DNA form, the CDR3 reads TGTGCCAGCAGCGTAGTAGCAGGTTCCTCCTACAATGAGCAGTTCTTC. Together with reference TRBV9 and TRBJ2-1, the CDR3 gives the full variable domain: DSGVTQTPKHLITATGQRVTLRCSPRSGDLSVYWYQQSLDQGLQFLIQYYNGEERAKGNILERFSAQQFPDLHSELNLSSLELGDSALYFCASSVVAGSSYNEQFFGPGTRLTVL.

V is TRBV30 and J is TRBJ2-2, with D possibly called TRBD1 or TRBD2 (5 bases each). Trimming removed 6 bases from V and 7 bases from J, with 9 bases in between. Germline lookup yields CDR1 GTSNPN and CDR2 SVGIG (reference sequence). There are 11 residues in the CDR3. The CDR3 spells CACQGVGELFF. For the CDR3, the DNA is TGTGCCTGTCAGGGAGTCGGGGAGCTGTTTTTT.

The chain employs TRBV19 and TRBJ2-7; possibly TRBD1 for D (6 bases). Trimming removed 3 bases from V and 10 bases from J, with 19 bases in between. The CDR3 covers 14 residues. The germline V gene encodes CDR1 LNHDA and CDR2 SQIVND (reference sequence). CDR3 amino acids: CASSMGPELGAQYF. CDR3 sequence (DNA): TGTGCCAGTAGTATGGGCCCAGAACTGGGGGCCCAGTACTTC.

The chain carries TRBV29-1 and TRBJ2-1; the match to TRBD2 covers 8 bases. Losses at the gene ends were 3 bases for V and 0 bases for J; bases not matched to a gene: 4. The CDR3 extends over 15 amino acids. Germline V gene lookup returns CDR1 SQVTM and CDR2 ANQGSEA. CDR3 nucleotides: TGCAGCGTTGAGGGTCGGGGGGGCTCCTACAATGAGCAGTTCTTC. Its translation: CSVEGRGGSYNEQFF.

V usage is TRBV7-9 and J usage is TRBJ2-5; 8 nucleotides match TRBD2. V lost 4 bases, J lost 2 bases, and 9 bases stayed unmatched. CDR1 is SEHNR and CDR2 is FQNEAQ in the germline V gene (reference sequence). The CDR3 runs 16 residues. The chain's CDR3 is CASSSIGGDHQETQYF. The CDR3, as DNA: TGTGCCAGCAGCTCAATCGGGGGGGACCATCAAGAGACCCAGTACTTC.

The chain has TRBV11-2 and TRBJ2-7; 8 positions agree with TRBD1. The CDR3 length is 14 residues. Trimming removed 2 bases from V and 5 bases from J; junction bases left unmatched: 5. CDR1 is SGHAT, CDR2 FQNNGV, per germline. Here the CDR3 reads CASSLNRGVHEQYF. CDR3 sequence (DNA): TGTGCCAGCAGCTTAAACAGGGGGGTCCACGAGCAGTACTTC.

The rearrangement links TRBV9 to TRBJ2-3; no firm D call. The CDR3 extends over 14 amino acids. Germline lookup yields CDR1 SGDLS and CDR2 YYNGEE. The V and J ends lost 0 bases and 4 bases respectively, with 9 bases between them. The CDR3 nucleotides are TGTGCCAGCAGCGTAGAGGCCCCCCCAGATACGCAGTATTTT. Translated, it gives CASSVEAPPDTQYF.

The chain has TRBV20-1 and TRBJ2-1, with D unresolved. The germline CDR1 and CDR2 sequences are DFQATT and SNEGSKA (reference sequence). Deletions cut 0 bases from V and 7 bases from J, with 16 bases between. The CDR3 sequence is 15 residues long. Written as DNA, the CDR3 is TGCAGTGCTAGAGATCGGTCCTTGCTTTGGAATGAGCAGTTCTTC. Its translation is CSARDRSLLWNEQFF.

A few counts support this clonotype. This chain uses TRBV10-3 with TRBJ1-1; D might be TRBD1 (5 bases). The CDR3 contains 14 residues. Looked up from germline, CDR1 is ENHRY and CDR2 is SYGVKD. V shed 10 bases and J shed 1 base, with 16 bases lying between them. In DNA, the CDR3 is TGTGCCACCAAGGGACGGGGCCCGAACACTGAAGCTTTCTTT. Its translation: CATKGRGPNTEAFF.

This clonotype came up a few times. The chain combines TRBV7-2 with TRBJ2-3; possibly TRBD1 for D (6 bases). Germline V gene data show CDR1 as SGHTA and CDR2 as FQGNSA. CDR3 size: 17 residues. Trimming pared 5 bases from V and 3 bases from J, leaving 21 bases between. The CDR3 loop is CASSQTTGQAATDTQYF. CDR3 nucleotide sequence: TGTGCCAGCAGCCAAACGACAGGCCAAGCGGCGACAGATACGCAGTATTTT. Complete variable domain (other parts from reference TRBV7-2 and TRBJ2-3): GAGVSQSPSNKVTEKGKDVELRCDPISGHTALYWYRQSLGQGLEFLIYFQGNSAPDKSGLPSDRFSAERTGGSVSTLTIQRTQQEDSAVYLCASSQTTGQAATDTQYFGPGTRLTVL.

The chain combines TRBV12-3 or TRBV12-4 with TRBJ2-6, with D uncertain. The V and J ends lost 6 bases and 0 bases respectively, with 12 bases between them. The CDR3 runs to 16 residues. The chain's CDR3 is CASRSGPSSGANVLTF. The CDR3, as DNA: TGTGCCAGCAGGTCCGGGCCTAGCTCTGGGGCCAACGTCCTGACTTTC.

The V gene is TRBV7-9, the J gene TRBJ2-7; 8 positions agree with TRBD1. There are 14 residues in the CDR3. CDR1 is SEHNR and CDR2 is FQNEAQ in the germline V gene (reference sequence). J lost 4 bases, V lost 6 bases, and 8 bases had no gene match. CDR3 nucleotide sequence: TGTGCCAGCAGTCCATTTCAGGGGGCATACGAGCAGTACTTC. Translation gives CASSPFQGAYEQYF.

V is TRBV20-1 and J is TRBJ1-1, with D perhaps TRBD1 (5 bases). V was clipped by 0 bases and J by 5 bases, with 16 bases between them. Germline CDR1 DFQATT, CDR2 SNEGSKA (reference sequence). The CDR3 covers 15 residues. In DNA form, the CDR3 reads TGCAGTGCTAGAGATAGAAGAGTGTGGGGGACTGAAGCTTTCTTT. It specifies CSARDRRVWGTEAFF.

The chain links TRBV12-3 or TRBV12-4 to TRBJ2-7; D remains ambiguous. The CDR3 consists of 16 residues. Between the trimmed V and J ends, which lost 5 bases and 3 bases, there was a span of 20 bases. As DNA, the CDR3 is TGTGCCAGCAGTCACAACACCGCACCATCCTACTACGAGCAGTACTTC. Residues: CASSHNTAPSYYEQYF.

The V and J genes are TRBV20-1 and TRBJ1-2, with D uncertain. The germline V gene encodes CDR1 DFQATT and CDR2 SNEGSKA (reference sequence). V was shortened by 3 bases and J by 4 bases, with 15 bases between the two germline ends. This CDR3 has 14 amino acids. CDR3 nucleotide sequence: TGCAGTGCTAGTGAATACCGGGCCCCCTATGGCTACACCTTC. Translation: CSASEYRAPYGYTF.

The chain carries TRBV21-1 and TRBJ1-5; the DNA was not compared with TRBD1, the D call given in the table. TRBV21-1 is described as a pseudogene. The CDR3 extends over 15 amino acids. CDR3 sequence reads: CASSHGTGEDQPQHF. The CDR3 coding sequence is TGTGCCAGCAGCCACGGGACAGGGGAGGATCAGCCCCAGCATTTT.

CDR3 protein: CASSPGGPNEQFF. The CDR3 bases are TGTGCCAGCAGCCCCGGGGGTCCCAATGAGCAGTTCTTC. The chain uses TRBV7-3 and TRBJ2-1, with D possibly TRBD2 on 6 matching bases. The CDR3 has 13 residues. V lost 5 bases to trimming and J lost 6 bases, with 11 bases between them. Germline V gene sequence: CDR1 SGHTA, CDR2 FQGTGA.

A few counts support this clonotype. The J gene is TRBJ2-1, the V gene TRBV12-3 or TRBV12-4, with 9 bases aligning to TRBD2. The CDR3 covers 12 residues. The V and J ends lost 3 bases and 15 bases, in that order; junction bases with no gene match: 6. The CDR3 loop reads CASSLVAGVLFF. The CDR3, as DNA: TGTGCCAGCAGTTTGGTAGCGGGAGTTTTGTTCTTC.

V usage is TRBV12-3 or TRBV12-4 and J usage is TRBJ2-7, with 9 positions matching TRBD2. This CDR3 contains 17 residues. After removal of 6 bases from V and 2 bases from J, the junction contained 14 bases not matched to a gene. The CDR3 sequence: CASSPLPGLATAYEQYF. In DNA form, the CDR3 reads TGTGCCAGCAGCCCCCTCCCCGGACTAGCGACAGCCTACGAGCAGTACTTC.

This clonotype showed up just a few times. The gene calls are TRBV9 and TRBJ2-4; tentative D call: TRBD2 (5 bases). The last part of the DNA fits TRBJ2-7 better; the J call may be wrong. This CDR3 is 15 amino acids long. Germline V CDR1 and CDR2: SGDLS, YYNGEE. This chain's CDR3 is CASSQAPDYTYEQYF. The CDR3 coding sequence is TGTGCCAGCAGCCAAGCCCCCGACTACACCTACGAGCAGTACTTC.

This chain uses TRBV4-3 with TRBJ2-5, with 7 bases matching TRBD2. The CDR3 is 13 residues long. Germline V gene lookup returns CDR1 LGHNA and CDR2 YSLEER. Losses at the gene ends were 1 base for V and 13 bases for J; bases not matched to a gene: 9. As DNA, the CDR3 is TGCGCCAGCAGCCAAGCGCAGGGACTACACCCGTACTTC. This gives the protein CASSQAQGLHPYF.

The rearrangement links TRBV15 to TRBJ2-3; 10 positions agree with TRBD2. This CDR3 region has 16 residues. Trimming cost V 0 bases and J 5 bases; bases outside gene matches: 5. The germline gives CDR1 LNHNV, CDR2 YYDKDF (reference sequence). CDR3 DNA: TGTGCCACCAGCAGAGAGCGAGCGGGAGGGGTAGATACGCAGTATTTT. This codes for CATSRERAGGVDTQYF.

The rearrangement uses TRBV6-2 or TRBV6-3 and TRBJ2-1; D not resolved. The V gene's germline CDR1 is MNHEY and CDR2 SVGEGT. V lost 6 bases and J lost 2, with 14 bases in between. This CDR3 has 15 residues. CDR3 in amino acids: CASSPTAYAYNEQFF. The CDR3 coding sequence is TGTGCCAGCAGCCCCACTGCATACGCCTACAATGAGCAGTTCTTC.